The 6 T cell receptor beta chains listed next were all sequenced from one sample in a study of T cell repertoires in cytomegalovirus infection. Their antigen targets remain unknown. TCRdb analysed the reads with MiXCR anew, one entry per CDR3 protein. The sample lists about 160,000 distinct CDR3 sequences; about a fifth were seen once. Sequencing was performed on CD8+ T cells from cultured PBMCs, taken from culture after CMV antigen stimulation. The receptor source for this set is a human donor in good health (CMV status not recorded). Some clones in this sample may be carry-over from other donors' samples.

As DNA, the CDR3 is TGCGCCAGCAGCCAAATCTTGAACACTGAAGCTTTCTTT. It is translated as CASSQILNTEAFF. The V call is TRBV4-1, the J call TRBJ1-1; D unresolved. V lost 2 bases to trimming and J lost 0 bases, with 4 bases between them. Germline CDR1 reads MGHRA; CDR2 reads YSYEKL. The CDR3 runs 13 residues.

V usage is TRBV7-2 and J usage is TRBJ2-3; 13 bases line up with TRBD2. The CDR3 spans 18 residues. Trimming at V came to 3 bases and at J to 0 bases, leaving 6 bases not matched to a gene. Germline CDR1 and CDR2: SGHTA and FQGNSA. In DNA form, the CDR3 reads TGTGCCAGCAGCTTTCCACTAGCGGGGGGGCCTAGCACAGATACGCAGTATTTT. Translated: CASSFPLAGGPSTDTQYF.

This chain links TRBV12-3 or TRBV12-4 with TRBJ2-1; 8 bases line up with TRBD1. The CDR3 is 13 amino acids. The ends lost 5 bases at V and 6 bases at J; junction bases unmatched: 3. CDR3: CASSPTGGNEQFF. The DNA for the CDR3 is TGTGCCAGCAGTCCTACAGGGGGCAATGAGCAGTTCTTC.

The chain employs TRBV12-3 or TRBV12-4 and TRBJ1-3; no clear D. The CDR3 covers 15 residues. The V and J ends lost 6 bases and 0 bases respectively, with 12 bases between them. The CDR3 spells CASSSEHGSGNTIYF. DNA of the CDR3: TGTGCCAGCAGCTCGGAGCATGGCTCTGGAAACACCATATATTTT.

This clonotype was found a few times. This chain links TRBV7-2 with TRBJ1-4; D is perhaps TRBD1 (5 bases). The CDR3 covers 15 residues. V was pared by 6 bases and J by 3 bases, with 14 bases between. Per germline, CDR1 SGHTA and CDR2 FQGNSA. CDR3 region: CASRFGRGSNEKLFF. CDR3 coding DNA: TGTGCCAGCAGGTTCGGGCGGGGCTCTAATGAAAAACTGTTTTTT.

The gene calls are TRBV13 and TRBJ1-1; D is uncertain. The CDR3 runs to 12 residues. V lost 4 bases, J lost 1 base, and 4 bases lay in between. Germline V gene data show CDR1 as PRHDT and CDR2 as FYEKMQ (reference sequence). As DNA, the CDR3 is TGTGCCAGCAGCTCTACGAACACTGAAGCTTTCTTT. This gives the protein CASSSTNTEAFF.